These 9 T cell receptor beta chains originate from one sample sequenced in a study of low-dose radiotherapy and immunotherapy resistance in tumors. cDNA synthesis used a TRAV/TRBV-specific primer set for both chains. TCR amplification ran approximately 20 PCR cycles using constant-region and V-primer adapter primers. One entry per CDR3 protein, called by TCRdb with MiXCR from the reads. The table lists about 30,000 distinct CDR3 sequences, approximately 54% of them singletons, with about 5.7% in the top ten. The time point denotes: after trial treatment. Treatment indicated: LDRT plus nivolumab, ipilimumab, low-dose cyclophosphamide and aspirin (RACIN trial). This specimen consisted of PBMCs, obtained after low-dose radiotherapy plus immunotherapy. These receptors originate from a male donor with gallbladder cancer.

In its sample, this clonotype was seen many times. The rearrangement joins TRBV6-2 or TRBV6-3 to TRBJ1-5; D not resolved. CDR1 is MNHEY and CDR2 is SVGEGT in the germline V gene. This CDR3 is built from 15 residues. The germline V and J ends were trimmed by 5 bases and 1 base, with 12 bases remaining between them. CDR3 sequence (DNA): TGTGCCAGCAGTACTCTCCGGGCCAGCAATCAGCCCCAGCATTTT. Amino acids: CASSTLRASNQPQHF.

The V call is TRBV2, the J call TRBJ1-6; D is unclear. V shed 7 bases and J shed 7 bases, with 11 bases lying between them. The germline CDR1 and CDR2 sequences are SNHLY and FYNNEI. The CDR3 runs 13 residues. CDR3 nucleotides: TGTGCCAGCAAAAACTATCTAAATTCACCCCTCCACTTT. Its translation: CASKNYLNSPLHF.

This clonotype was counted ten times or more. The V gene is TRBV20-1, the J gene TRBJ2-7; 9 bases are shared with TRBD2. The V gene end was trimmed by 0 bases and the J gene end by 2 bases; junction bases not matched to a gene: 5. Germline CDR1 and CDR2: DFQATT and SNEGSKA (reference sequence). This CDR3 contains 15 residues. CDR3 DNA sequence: TGCAGTGCTAGAGATTTGACTAGCGGCGCCTACGAGCAGTACTTC. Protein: CSARDLTSGAYEQYF.

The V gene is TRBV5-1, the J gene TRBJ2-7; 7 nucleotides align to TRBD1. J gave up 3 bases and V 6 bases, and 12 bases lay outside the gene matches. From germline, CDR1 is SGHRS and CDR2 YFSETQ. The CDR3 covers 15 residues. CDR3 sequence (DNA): TGCGCCAGCACTTCTTACGGGACAGATGGCTACGAGCAGTACTTC. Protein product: CASTSYGTDGYEQYF. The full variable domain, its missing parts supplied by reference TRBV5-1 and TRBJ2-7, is KAGVTQTPRYLIKTRGQQVTLSCSPISGHRSVSWYQQTPGQGLQFLFEYFSETQRNKGNFPGRFSGRQFSNSRSEMNVSTLELGDSALYLCASTSYGTDGYEQYFGPGTRLTVT.

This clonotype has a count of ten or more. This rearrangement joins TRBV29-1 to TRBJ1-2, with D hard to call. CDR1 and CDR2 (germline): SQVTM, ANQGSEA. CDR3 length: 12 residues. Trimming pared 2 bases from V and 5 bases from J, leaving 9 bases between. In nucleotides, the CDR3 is TGCAGCGTTGAAAGAGGAGCATATGGCTACACCTTC. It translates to CSVERGAYGYTF.

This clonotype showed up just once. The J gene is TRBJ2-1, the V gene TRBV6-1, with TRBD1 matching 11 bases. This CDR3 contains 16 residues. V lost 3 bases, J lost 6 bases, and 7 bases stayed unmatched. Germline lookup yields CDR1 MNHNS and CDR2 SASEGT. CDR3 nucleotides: TGTGCCAGCAGTGAGTACGCCGGGACAGGGGGCAATGAGCAGTTCTTC. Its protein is CASSEYAGTGGNEQFF.

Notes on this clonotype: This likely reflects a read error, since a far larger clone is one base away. CDR3 nucleotides: TGTGCCAACAGCCTCGGGATAGCGGGAATACACAATGAGCAGTTCTTC. Translation: CANSLGIAGIHNEQFF. The chain links TRBV9 to TRBJ2-1; 8 nucleotides match TRBD2. The germline CDR1 and CDR2 sequences are SGDLS and YYNGEE. The CDR3 length is 16 residues.

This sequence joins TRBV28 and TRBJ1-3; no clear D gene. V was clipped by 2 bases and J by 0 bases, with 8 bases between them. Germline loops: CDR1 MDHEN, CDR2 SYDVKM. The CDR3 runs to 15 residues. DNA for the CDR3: TGTGCCAGCAGTTTAACAACTGGCTCTGGAAACACCATATATTTT. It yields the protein CASSLTTGSGNTIYF. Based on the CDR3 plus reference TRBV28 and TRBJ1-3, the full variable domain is DVKVTQSSRYLVKRTGEKVFLECVQDMDHENMFWYRQDPGLGLRLIYFSYDVKMKEKGDIPEGYSVSREKKERFSLILESASTNQTSMYLCASSLTTGSGNTIYFGEGSWLTVV.

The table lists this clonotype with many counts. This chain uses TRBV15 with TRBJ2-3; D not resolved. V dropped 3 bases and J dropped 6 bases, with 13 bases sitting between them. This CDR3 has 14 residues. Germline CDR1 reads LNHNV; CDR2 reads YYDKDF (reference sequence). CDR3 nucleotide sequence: TGTGCCACCAGCAGGGCCTGGACGGTCGATACGCAGTATTTT. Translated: CATSRAWTVDTQYF.